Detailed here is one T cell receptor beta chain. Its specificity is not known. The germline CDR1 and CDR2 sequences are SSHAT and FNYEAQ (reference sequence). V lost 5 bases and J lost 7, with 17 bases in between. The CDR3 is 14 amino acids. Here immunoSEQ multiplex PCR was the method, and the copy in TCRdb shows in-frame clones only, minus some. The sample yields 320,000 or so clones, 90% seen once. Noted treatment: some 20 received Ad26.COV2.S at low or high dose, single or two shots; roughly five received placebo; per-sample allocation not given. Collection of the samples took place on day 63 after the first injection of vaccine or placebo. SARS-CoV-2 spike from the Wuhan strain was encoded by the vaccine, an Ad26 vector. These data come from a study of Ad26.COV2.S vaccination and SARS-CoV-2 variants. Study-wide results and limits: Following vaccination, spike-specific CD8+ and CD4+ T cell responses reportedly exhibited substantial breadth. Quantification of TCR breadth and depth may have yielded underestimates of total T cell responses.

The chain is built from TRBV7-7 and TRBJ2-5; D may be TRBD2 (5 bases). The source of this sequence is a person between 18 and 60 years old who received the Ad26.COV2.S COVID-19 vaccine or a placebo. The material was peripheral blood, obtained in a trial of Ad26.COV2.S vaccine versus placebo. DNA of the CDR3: TGTGCCAGCAGCCGACTATCCTCGGGTCTGACCCAGTACTTC. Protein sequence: CASSRLSSGLTQYF.